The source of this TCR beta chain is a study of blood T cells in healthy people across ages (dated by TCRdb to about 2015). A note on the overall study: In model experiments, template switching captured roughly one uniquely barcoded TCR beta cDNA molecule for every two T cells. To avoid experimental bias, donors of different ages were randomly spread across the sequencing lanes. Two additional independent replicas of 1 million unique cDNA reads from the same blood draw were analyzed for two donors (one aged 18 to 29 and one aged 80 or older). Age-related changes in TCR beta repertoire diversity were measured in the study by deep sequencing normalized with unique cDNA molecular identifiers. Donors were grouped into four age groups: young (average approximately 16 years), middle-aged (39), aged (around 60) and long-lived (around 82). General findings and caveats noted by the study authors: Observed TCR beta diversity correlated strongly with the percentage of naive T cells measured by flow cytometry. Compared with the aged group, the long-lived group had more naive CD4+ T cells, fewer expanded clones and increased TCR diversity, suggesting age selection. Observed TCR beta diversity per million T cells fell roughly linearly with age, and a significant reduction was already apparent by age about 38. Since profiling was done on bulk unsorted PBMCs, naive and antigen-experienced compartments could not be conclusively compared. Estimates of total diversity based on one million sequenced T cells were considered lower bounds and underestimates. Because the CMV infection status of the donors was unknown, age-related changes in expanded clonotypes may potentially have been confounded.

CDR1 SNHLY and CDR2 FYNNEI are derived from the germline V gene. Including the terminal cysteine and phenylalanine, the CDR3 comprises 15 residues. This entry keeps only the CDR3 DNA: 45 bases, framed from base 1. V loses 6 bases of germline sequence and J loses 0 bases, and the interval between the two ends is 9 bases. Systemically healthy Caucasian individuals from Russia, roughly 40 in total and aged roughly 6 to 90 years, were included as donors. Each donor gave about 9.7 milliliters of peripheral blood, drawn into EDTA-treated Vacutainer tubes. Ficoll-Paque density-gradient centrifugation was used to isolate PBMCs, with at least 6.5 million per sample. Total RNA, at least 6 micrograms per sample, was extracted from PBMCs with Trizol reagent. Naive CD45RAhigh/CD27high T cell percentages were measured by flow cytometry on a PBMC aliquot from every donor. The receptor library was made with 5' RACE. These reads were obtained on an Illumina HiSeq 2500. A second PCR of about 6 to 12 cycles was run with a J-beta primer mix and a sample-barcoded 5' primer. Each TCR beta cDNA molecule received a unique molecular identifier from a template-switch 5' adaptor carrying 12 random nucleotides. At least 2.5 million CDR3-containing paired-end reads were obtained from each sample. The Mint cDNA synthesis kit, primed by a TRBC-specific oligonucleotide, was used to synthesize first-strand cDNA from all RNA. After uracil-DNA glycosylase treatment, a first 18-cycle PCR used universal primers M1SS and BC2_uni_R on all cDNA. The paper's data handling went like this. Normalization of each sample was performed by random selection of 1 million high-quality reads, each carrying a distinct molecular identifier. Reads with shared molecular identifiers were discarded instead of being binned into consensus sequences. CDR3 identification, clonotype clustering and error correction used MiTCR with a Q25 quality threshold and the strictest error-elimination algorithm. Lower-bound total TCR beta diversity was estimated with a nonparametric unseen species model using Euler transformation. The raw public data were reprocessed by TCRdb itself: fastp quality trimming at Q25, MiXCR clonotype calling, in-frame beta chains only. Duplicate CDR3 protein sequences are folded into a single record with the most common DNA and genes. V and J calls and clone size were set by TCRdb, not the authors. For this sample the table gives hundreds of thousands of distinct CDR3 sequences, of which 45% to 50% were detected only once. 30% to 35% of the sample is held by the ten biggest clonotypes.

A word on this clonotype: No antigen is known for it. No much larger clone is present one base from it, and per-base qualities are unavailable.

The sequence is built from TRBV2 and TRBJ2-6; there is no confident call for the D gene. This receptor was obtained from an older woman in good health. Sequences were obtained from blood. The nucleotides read TGTGCCAGCAGCAAAGACATCTCTGGGGCCAACGTCCTGACTTTC. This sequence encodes CASSKDISGANVLTF.